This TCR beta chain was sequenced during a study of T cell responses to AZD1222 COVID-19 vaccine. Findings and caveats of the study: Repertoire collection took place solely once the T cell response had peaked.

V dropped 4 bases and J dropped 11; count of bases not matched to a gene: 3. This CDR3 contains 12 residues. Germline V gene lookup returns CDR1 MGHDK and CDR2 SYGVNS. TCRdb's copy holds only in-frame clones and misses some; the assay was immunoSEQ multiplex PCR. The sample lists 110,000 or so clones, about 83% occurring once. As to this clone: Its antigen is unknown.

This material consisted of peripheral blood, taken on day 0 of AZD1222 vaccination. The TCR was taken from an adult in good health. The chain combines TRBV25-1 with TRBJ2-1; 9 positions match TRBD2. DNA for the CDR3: TGTGCCAGCAGTGTCACTAGCGGGCAGCAGTTCTTC. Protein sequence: CASSVTSGQQFF.